The present T cell receptor beta chain was sequenced within a study of T cells expressing NK-cell markers. Study overall: Sorted CD3+CD56+NKG2C+, CD3+CD56+NKG2C- and CD3+CD56-NKG2C+ T-cell subsets were beta-chain profiled.

CDR3 length equals 12 residues. Germline loops: CDR1 SNHLY, CDR2 FYNNEI. TCRdb re-called the 5' RACE reads; one entry per CDR3 protein, DNA not given. The sample is made up of 550,000 to 600,000 distinct CDR3 sequences, and the top ten hold under 4.5% of it. The genes are TRBV2 and TRBJ2-7. Sequenced input: blood T cells: a sorted CD56 or NKG2C T cell subset, CD4+ or CD8+ T cells, or bulk PBMC T cells (not recorded which). The receptor comes from a man aged 18 to 35 in good health. CDR3 region: CASSEGIHEQYF. The complete variable domain, with remaining parts taken from reference TRBV2 and TRBJ2-7, reads EPEVTQTPSHQVTQMGQEVILRCVPISNHLYFYWYRQILGQKVEFLVSFYNNEISEKSEIFDDQFSVERPDGSNFTLKIRSTKLEDSAMYFCASSEGIHEQYFGPGTRLTVT.